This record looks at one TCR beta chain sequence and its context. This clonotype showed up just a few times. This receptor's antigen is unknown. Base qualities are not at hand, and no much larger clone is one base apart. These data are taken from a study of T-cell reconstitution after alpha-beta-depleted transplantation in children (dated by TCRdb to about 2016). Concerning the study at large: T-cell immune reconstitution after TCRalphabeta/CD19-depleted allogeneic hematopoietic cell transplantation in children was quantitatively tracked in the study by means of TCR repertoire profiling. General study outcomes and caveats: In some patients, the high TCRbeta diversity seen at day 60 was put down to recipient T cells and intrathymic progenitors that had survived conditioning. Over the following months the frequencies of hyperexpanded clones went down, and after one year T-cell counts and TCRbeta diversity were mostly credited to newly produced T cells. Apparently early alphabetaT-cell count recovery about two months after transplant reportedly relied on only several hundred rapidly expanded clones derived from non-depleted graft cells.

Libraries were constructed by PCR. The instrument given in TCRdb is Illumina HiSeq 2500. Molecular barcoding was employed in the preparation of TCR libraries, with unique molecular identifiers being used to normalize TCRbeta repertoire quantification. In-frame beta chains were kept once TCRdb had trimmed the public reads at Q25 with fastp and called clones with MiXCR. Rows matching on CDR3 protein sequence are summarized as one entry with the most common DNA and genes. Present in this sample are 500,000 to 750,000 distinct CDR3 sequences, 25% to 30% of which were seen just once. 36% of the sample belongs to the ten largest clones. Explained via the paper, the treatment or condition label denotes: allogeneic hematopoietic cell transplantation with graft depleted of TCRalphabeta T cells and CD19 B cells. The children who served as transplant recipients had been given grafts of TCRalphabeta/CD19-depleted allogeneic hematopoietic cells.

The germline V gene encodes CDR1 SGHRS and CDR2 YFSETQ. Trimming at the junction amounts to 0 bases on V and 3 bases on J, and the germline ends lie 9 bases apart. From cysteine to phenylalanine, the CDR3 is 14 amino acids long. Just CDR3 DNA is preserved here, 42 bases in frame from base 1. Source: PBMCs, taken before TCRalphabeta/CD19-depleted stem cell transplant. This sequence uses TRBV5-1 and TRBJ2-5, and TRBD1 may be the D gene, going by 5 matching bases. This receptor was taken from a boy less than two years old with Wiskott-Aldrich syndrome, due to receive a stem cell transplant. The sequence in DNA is TGCGCCAGCAGCTTGGAATTAGGGGAAGAGACCCAGTACTTC. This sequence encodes CASSLELGEETQYF.